A selection of T cell receptor beta chains follows, all from one sample in a study of blood T cells in healthy people across ages. TCRdb reanalysed the 5' RACE reads using MiXCR and keeps one entry per CDR3 protein. This table holds approximately 830,000 distinct CDR3 sequences, approximately 65% found once. Sequencing was performed on blood. Receptors were obtained from a man under 40 in good health. CDR3s include the opening cysteine and the closing phenylalanine or tryptophan. Each record gives: J gene, V gene, D gene, clone size, CDR3 DNA, CDR3 protein. A D gene is named only where the DNA matches it firmly. Some rows have no size entry. The others give once, few or many, or a class for an expanded clone.

TRBJ2-5 TRBV12-3/TRBV12-4 TRBD2 - TGTGCCAGCAGTTTGGGGACTAGCGGGGGAAGAGAAGAGACCCAGTACTTC CASSLGTSGGREETQYF
TRBJ2-1 TRBV7-8 - - TGTGCCAGCAGATTCGGGACCTCGGACAATGAGCAGTTCTTC CASRFGTSDNEQFF
TRBJ2-7 TRBV7-8 TRBD1 - TGTGCCAGCAGCTTAGCGCTGACAGGGGGTATCTACGAGCAGTACTTC CASSLALTGGIYEQYF
TRBJ2-7 TRBV2 - - TGTGCCAGCAGTGAAATTACACTGGTCGTCTCCTACGAGCAGTACTTC CASSEITLVVSYEQYF
TRBJ1-2 TRBV27 - - TGTGCCAGCAGGACAGACTACTATGGCTACACCTTC CASRTDYYGYTF
TRBJ1-2 TRBV4-2 - - TGTGCCAGCAGCCAAGAACAGCCACTCTATGGCTACACCTTC CASSQEQPLYGYTF
TRBJ1-1 TRBV2 - - TGTGCCAGCCGGGGGGCGAGCACTGAAGCTTTCTTT CASRGASTEAFF
TRBJ2-5 TRBV6-2/TRBV6-3 - - TGTGCCAGCAGGAAAGAGACCCAGTACTTC CASRKETQYF
TRBJ2-1 TRBV11-2 TRBD1 - TGTGCCAGCAGCTTGGGGACGGACAGGGAAGGGCAGTTCTTC CASSLGTDREGQFF
TRBJ1-1 TRBV12-3/TRBV12-4 - - TGTGCCAGCAGTCCCCAGGGCGGGCACACTGAAGCTTTCTTT CASSPQGGHTEAFF
TRBJ1-5 TRBV6-5 - - TGTGCCAGCAGGCCCGCGGACAGTTATAGCAATCAGCCCCAGCATTTT CASRPADSYSNQPQHF
TRBJ2-2 TRBV12-3/TRBV12-4 TRBD1 - TGTGCCAGCAGAGCCGGGACAGAGCTCACCGGGGAGCTGTTTTTT CASRAGTELTGELFF
TRBJ2-6 TRBV30 - - TGTGCCTGGAAAAGATCGACGGACGTCCTGACTTTC CAWKRSTDVLTF
TRBJ2-3 TRBV6-2/TRBV6-3 TRBD2 - TGTGCCAGCAGTTACGGGACTAGCGGGGATGTCACAGATACGCAGTATTTT CASSYGTSGDVTDTQYF
TRBJ2-1 TRBV11-2 TRBD2 - TGTGCCAGCAGCTTACTAGCGGGGGCAAATGAGCAGTTCTTC CASSLLAGANEQFF
TRBJ1-2 TRBV29-1 - many TGCAGCGTTGGTACCGGGACGGAGTTCTATGGCTACACCTTC CSVGTGTEFYGYTF
TRBJ2-5 TRBV20-1 TRBD2 few TGCAGTGCTGCACGGACTAGCGGGGAGGTTGGGCAAGAGACCCAGTACTTC CSAARTSGEVGQETQYF
TRBJ2-1 TRBV30 TRBD2 - TGTGCCTGTCAGTCGGGACTAGCGGGGGTTGAGCAGTTCTTC CACQSGLAGVEQFF
TRBJ2-6 TRBV28 - - TGTGCCAGCAGCACTTCGGCTGGGGGGCCCTCTGGGGCCAACGTCCTGACTTTC CASSTSAGGPSGANVLTF
TRBJ2-7 TRBV7-8 - - TGTGCCAGCAGCTTAGGAGTAGGACCCTTTTCCTACGAGCAGTACTTC CASSLGVGPFSYEQYF
TRBJ2-1 TRBV4-3 - few TGCGCCAGCAGCCAAGTACTACTCAATGAGCAGTTCTTC CASSQVLLNEQFF
TRBJ1-6 TRBV6-6 - - TGTGCCAGCTTCCGGGCCATTAATTCACCCCTCCACTTT CASFRAINSPLHF